The next 20 T cell receptor beta chains were all read from a single sample in a study of shared clonotypes between healthy human individuals. TCRdb's table, derived via immunoSEQ multiplex PCR, lists solely in-frame clones and lacks some. Found here are around 940,000 clones, approximately 80% of them singletons; the top ten hold approximately 1.5%. Material for sequencing was memory CD4+ T cells sorted from blood. Subset indicated: CD45RA-negative fraction. Every receptor here comes from a man aged 18 to 29 in good health.

A few counts support this clone. The chain employs TRBV11-2 and TRBJ1-4; perhaps TRBD1 as D (5 bases). CDR3 size: 13 residues. The V gene's germline CDR1 is SGHAT and CDR2 FQNNGV. Trimming left V 6 bases short and J 11 bases short, with 16 bases between. CDR3 residues: CASSNDRPDKLFF. The CDR3 nucleotides read TGTGCCAGCAGTAACGACAGACCCGATAAACTGTTTTTT. Using reference TRBV11-2 and TRBJ1-4 for the parts outside the CDR3, the full variable domain is EAGVAQSPRYKIIEKRQSVAFWCNPISGHATLYWYQQILGQGPKLLIQFQNNGVVDDSQLPKDRFSAERLKGVDSTLKIQPAKLEDSAVYLCASSNDRPDKLFFGSGTQLSVL.

This chain connects TRBV6-6 to TRBJ1-1, with D maybe TRBD1 (6 bases). The CDR3 covers 13 residues. Germline CDR1 is MNHNY and CDR2 is SVGAGI (reference sequence). V lost 5 bases and J 4 bases, leaving 11 bases between the germline ends. The CDR3 protein is CASSAQGLTEAFF. The CDR3 nucleotides are TGTGCCAGCAGTGCGCAGGGGCTCACTGAAGCTTTCTTT.

In this sample, this clone turned up many times. This CDR3 is also generated by other DNA sequences in the sample. This chain links TRBV7-3 with TRBJ1-6, with 7 bases matching TRBD1. This CDR3 comprises 13 residues. Germline CDR1 SGHTA, CDR2 FQGTGA. V lost 5 bases and J lost 7; bases outside the gene matches: 2. The chain's CDR3 is CASSPGQNSPLHF. CDR3 DNA: TGTGCCAGCAGCCCGGGACAGAATTCACCCCTCCACTTT.

The chain couples TRBV7-9 to TRBJ1-4; 10 bases are a match to TRBD1. The CDR3 spans 16 residues. CDR1 and CDR2 from the germline V gene are SEHNR and FQNEAQ (reference sequence). With 5 bases clipped from V and 4 bases from J, the junction kept 7 bases outside the gene matches. The CDR3 sequence: CASSHAGTGDNEKLFF. DNA of the CDR3: TGTGCCAGCAGCCATGCCGGGACAGGGGATAATGAAAAACTGTTTTTT.

V and J are TRBV19 and TRBJ2-3; TRBD2 might be the D (5 bases). The ends were cut back, 7 bases at V and 0 bases at J, with 14 bases in the middle. Germline V gives CDR1 LNHDA, CDR2 SQIVND (reference sequence). This CDR3 spans 15 amino acids. CDR3 nucleotides: TGTGCCAGTATGGACTCTCCCGGCAGCACAGATACGCAGTATTTT. Translated: CASMDSPGSTDTQYF.

The chain recombines TRBV19 with TRBJ2-3; D is possibly TRBD1 or TRBD2 (5 bases each). There are 18 residues in the CDR3. Trimming took 0 bases from V and 2 from J, leaving 18 bases between them. Germline CDR1 and CDR2: LNHDA and SQIVND (reference sequence). In DNA, the CDR3 is TGTGCCAGTAGTATAGATTTGAGCACCGGGACCTTCACAGATACGCAGTATTTT. Encoded protein: CASSIDLSTGTFTDTQYF.

The chain joins TRBV6-1 to TRBJ1-2, with 11 bases matching TRBD1. This CDR3 is built from 16 residues. V gave up 1 base and J gave up 4 bases; unmatched junction bases: 5. CDR1 and CDR2 (germline): MNHNS, SASEGT. Here the CDR3 DNA reads TGTGCCAGCAGTGAAGGGTGGGACAGGGGGATCTATGGCTACACCTTC. Translating gives CASSEGWDRGIYGYTF.

V is TRBV11-2 and J is TRBJ2-7; D unclear. This CDR3 spans 13 amino acids. Germline CDR1 SGHAT, CDR2 FQNNGV. The V end lost 2 bases, the J end lost 5 bases, and 10 bases lay between the germline ends. The CDR3 DNA follows: TGTGCCAGCAGCTTAACGGCCAGGCACGAGCAGTACTTC. Its translation is CASSLTARHEQYF.

The gene calls are TRBV10-3 and TRBJ1-2; D gene ambiguous. Germline assignment: CDR1 ENHRY and CDR2 SYGVKD. V gave up 3 bases and J gave up 4 bases, with 9 bases separating them. The CDR3 is made up of 13 amino acids. The CDR3 DNA reads as TGTGCCATCAGTGATGACGGTGCCTATGGCTACACCTTC. Translated: CAISDDGAYGYTF.

The gene calls are TRBV2 and TRBJ2-5, with a tentative D call TRBD2 (5 bases). There are 13 residues in the CDR3. V lost 6 bases to trimming and J lost 2 bases, with 10 bases between them. In germline, CDR1 is SNHLY, CDR2 FYNNEI. The CDR3 DNA reads as TGTGCCAGCAGCGAGCGGATACAAGAGACCCAGTACTTC. Encoded protein: CASSERIQETQYF. The full variable domain, in which reference TRBV2 and TRBJ2-5 provide the parts outside the CDR3, is EPEVTQTPSHQVTQMGQEVILRCVPISNHLYFYWYRQILGQKVEFLVSFYNNEISEKSEIFDDQFSVERPDGSNFTLKIRSTKLEDSAMYFCASSERIQETQYFGPGTRLLVL.

The chain employs TRBV7-9 and TRBJ2-6, with D perhaps TRBD1 (6 bases). The ends were cut back, 3 bases at V and 2 bases at J, with 17 bases in the middle. Germline loops: CDR1 SEHNR, CDR2 FQNEAQ (reference sequence). This CDR3 spans 18 amino acids. CDR3 bases: TGTGCCAGCAGCTTCATTGACAGGTCTAATGCTGGGGCCAACGTCCTGACTTTC. It is translated as CASSFIDRSNAGANVLTF.

The gene calls are TRBV6-6 and TRBJ2-6; D remains unclear. The CDR3 runs 15 residues. V lost 4 bases to trimming and J lost 0 bases, with 7 bases between them. CDR1 is MNHNY and CDR2 is SVGAGI in the germline V gene (reference sequence). CDR3 amino acids: CASSSWNSGANVLTF. The DNA for the CDR3 is TGTGCCAGCAGTTCCTGGAACTCTGGGGCCAACGTCCTGACTTTC.

This CDR3 is CASRGGNSPLHF. The CDR3 region has the DNA TGTGCCAGCAGGGGGGGTAATTCACCCCTCCACTTT. V and J are TRBV6-5 and TRBJ1-6; TRBD1 might be the D (5 bases). V dropped 6 bases and J dropped 6 bases, with 6 bases sitting between them. From germline, CDR1 is MNHEY and CDR2 SVGAGI. This CDR3 is 12 amino acids long.

This clone was seen a few times. V gene TRBV7-9 combines with J gene TRBJ2-7; unclear D gene. V was cut by 1 base and J by 9 bases, with 10 bases left in between. Germline V lookup: CDR1 SEHNR, CDR2 FQNEAQ (reference sequence). This CDR3 region has 12 residues. DNA of the CDR3: TGTGCCAGCAGCTTAGAGACCCAGGTGCAGTACTTC. Protein: CASSLETQVQYF.

This chain links TRBV2 with TRBJ2-7; D unclear. The CDR3 consists of 12 residues. V lost 3 bases, J lost 4 bases, and 7 bases lay in between. Germline lookup yields CDR1 SNHLY and CDR2 FYNNEI. The CDR3 DNA is TGTGCCAGCAGTGATCGGCTTTACGAGCAGTACTTC. Translated: CASSDRLYEQYF.

This clone has at least ten counts. The chain uses TRBV10-3 and TRBJ2-3; the D gene could be TRBD1 or TRBD2 (5 bases each). V was trimmed by 10 bases and J by 3 bases, leaving 17 bases between them. The CDR3 totals 14 residues. Germline V lookup: CDR1 ENHRY, CDR2 SYGVKD. The DNA of the CDR3 is TGTGCCACACGGGGCAGGGTAGGAACAGATACGCAGTATTTT. Its translation is CATRGRVGTDTQYF.

This clone was detected only once. This chain uses TRBV7-2 with TRBJ2-5, with D hard to call. Trimming cost V 2 bases and J 5 bases, with 9 bases left between them. Germline CDR1 reads SGHTA; CDR2 reads FQGNSA. The CDR3 runs 13 residues. The CDR3 here is CASSLWDTETQYF. The CDR3 DNA is TGTGCCAGCAGCTTATGGGATACGGAGACCCAGTACTTC.

This clone was seen a single time. CDR3 protein: CASSLAATFYTDTQYF. DNA for the CDR3: TGTGCCAGCAGCTTAGCGGCCACTTTTTACACAGATACGCAGTATTTT. The gene calls are TRBV7-8 and TRBJ2-3; the D is unclear. CDR1 SGHVS and CDR2 FQNEAQ come from the germline V gene. The ends were cut back, 0 bases at V and 2 bases at J, with 12 bases in the middle. The CDR3 has 16 amino acids.

The CDR3 DNA reads TGTGCCAGCAGGACGGACACTGAAGCTTTCTTT. Amino acids: CASRTDTEAFF. The rearrangement joins TRBV6-5 to TRBJ1-1; D is unresolved. CDR3 size: 11 residues. Trimming took 6 bases from V and 3 from J, leaving 5 bases between them. The germline CDR1 and CDR2 sequences are MNHEY and SVGAGI.

CDR3 bases: TGTGCCAGCAGCTTAGATAGCGGGGGAGAATTCTTC. It is translated as CASSLDSGGEFF. The chain carries TRBV11-2 and TRBJ2-1; 9 bases line up with TRBD2. Unmatched junction bases numbered 4, after V lost 0 bases and J lost 16 bases. The CDR3 loop spans 12 amino acids. Germline V lookup: CDR1 SGHAT, CDR2 FQNNGV.